The 10 T cell receptor beta chains in this list originate from one sample, sequenced in a study of T cells in Graves' hyperthyroidism and ophthalmopathy. What was amplified from RNA transcripts were TCR beta CDR3 regions. The HTBI set primed first-round TCR CDR3 RT-PCR. TCRdb reanalysed the multiplex PCR reads using MiXCR and keeps one entry per CDR3 protein. Of about 700,000 distinct CDR3 sequences listed, 40% to 55% were seen once; the top ten hold approximately 6.8%. Sample: peripheral blood or thyroid tissue (not recorded which). The source is an adult man with Graves' disease, either hyperthyroidism or ophthalmopathy (not recorded which).

This clonotype was observed once. The chain carries TRBV29-1 and TRBJ1-3; tentatively, D is TRBD1 (5 bases). The CDR3 covers 12 residues. Deletions cut 7 bases from V and 3 bases from J, with 10 bases between. Looked up from germline, CDR1 is SQVTM and CDR2 is ANQGSEA. The CDR3 DNA sequence: TGCAGCGGGGACGAGGGTGGAAACACCATATATTTT. The encoded protein is CSGDEGGNTIYF.

This chain joins TRBV7-8 and TRBJ1-2; D gene unclear. Trimming cost V 1 base and J 6 bases, with 15 bases left between them. Per germline, CDR1 SGHVS and CDR2 FQNEAQ. The CDR3 runs to 15 residues. The CDR3 is CASSLGTSVVDGYTF. The CDR3 DNA reads TGTGCCAGCAGCTTAGGGACCAGCGTAGTCGATGGCTACACCTTC.

For this clonotype: At one of its ends the junction is not consistent with the germline gene, which may arise from a read error. The CDR3 DNA is TGCGCCAGCAGCCAACAGGGGGTGCAGCCCCAGCATTTT. Protein product: CASSQQGVQPQHF. The chain joins TRBV2 to TRBJ1-5; 8 nucleotides agree with TRBD1. Germline V gene lookup returns CDR1 SNHLY and CDR2 FYNNEI. The CDR3 loop spans 13 amino acids.

The J gene is TRBJ2-6, the V gene TRBV15; TRBD1 aligns across 7 bases. The CDR3 sequence is 13 residues long. Germline lookup yields CDR1 LNHNV and CDR2 YYDKDF (reference sequence). V trimming: 5 bases; J trimming: 8 bases; junction bases outside the gene matches: 3. The DNA for the CDR3 is TGTGCCACCAGCGTGACAGGGACCAACGTCCTGACTTTC. Its translation: CATSVTGTNVLTF.

This clonotype was observed many times. The genes are TRBV5-1 and TRBJ1-4; weak D call: TRBD1 (6 bases). Deletions cut 0 bases from V and 5 bases from J, with 11 bases between. Germline V gene lookup returns CDR1 SGHRS and CDR2 YFSETQ. This CDR3 is built from 15 residues. CDR3: CASSLAGQPNEKLFF. The DNA of the CDR3 is TGCGCCAGCAGCTTGGCCGGACAGCCCAATGAAAAACTGTTTTTT.

As to this clonotype: Germline and junction disagree at one end, which may indicate a read error. This chain connects TRBV7-7 to TRBJ2-2; D is tentatively TRBD1 or TRBD2 (5 bases each). This CDR3 has 14 amino acids. Germline loops: CDR1 SSHAT, CDR2 FNYEAQ (reference sequence). The CDR3 DNA is TGTGCTAGCAGCTTATCGGGACCCACCGGGGAGCTGTTTTTT. The encoded protein is CASSLSGPTGELFF.

On this clonotype: This could be a read error, since a much larger clone is one nucleotide away. The chain uses TRBV20-1 and TRBJ1-3; D is undetermined. In germline, CDR1 is DFQATT, CDR2 SNEGSKA (reference sequence). V lost 0 bases, J lost 9 bases, and 6 bases lay in between. CDR3 length: 11 residues. The CDR3, as DNA: TGCAGTGCTAGAGATGCGGGCACCATATATTTT. Translated, it gives CSARDAGTIYF.

The chain has TRBV20-1 and TRBJ2-7, with 10 nucleotides matching TRBD2. Trimming at V came to 4 bases and at J to 2 bases, leaving 5 bases not matched to a gene. The CDR3 contains 14 residues. CDR1 is DFQATT, CDR2 SNEGSKA, per germline (reference sequence). The CDR3 protein is CSATKLAGTYEQYF. DNA for the CDR3: TGCAGTGCTACAAAACTAGCGGGGACCTACGAGCAGTACTTC.

The V gene is TRBV29-1, the J gene TRBJ2-5; possibly TRBD1 for D (6 bases). The CDR3 spans 13 residues. Germline loops: CDR1 SQVTM, CDR2 ANQGSEA. V was cut by 4 bases and J by 4 bases, with 13 bases left in between. CDR3 loop: CSVAGVNGETQYF. As DNA, the CDR3 is TGCAGCGTTGCAGGGGTTAATGGAGAGACCCAGTACTTC.

This clonotype showed up many times. The V gene is TRBV29-1, the J gene TRBJ1-3, with D unresolved. The CDR3 has 13 amino acids. The V end was cut by 3 bases, the J end by 0 bases, with 6 bases between. Germline V CDR1 and CDR2: SQVTM, ANQGSEA. The DNA for the CDR3 is TGCAGCGTTGACGACCTCTCTGGAAACACCATATATTTT. The encoded protein is CSVDDLSGNTIYF.